These T cell receptor beta chains were read from a single sample in a study of lung T cells in sarcoidosis with Löfgren's syndrome. TCRdb reanalysed the reads using MiXCR and keeps one entry per CDR3 protein. The top ten clones hold over 2% of a sample with roughly 63,000 distinct CDR3 sequences, less than 25% of them seen once. The material sequenced was CD4+ T cells from PBMCs. The receptors come from a human donor with sarcoidosis (Löfgren's syndrome or another form), or a control subject (not recorded which). The CDR3 runs from the conserved cysteine through the conserved F or W. A D gene is named only where the DNA matches it firmly. Clone sizes are given selectively: once, few, many, or a class where the clone is expanded.

v_gene: TRBV4-2; d_gene: -; abundance: -; j_gene: TRBJ2-1; CDR3nt: TGTGCCAGCAGCCACCATGGGGGCGATTACAATGAGCAGTTCTTC; CDR3aa: CASSHHGGDYNEQFF
v_gene: TRBV7-6; d_gene: TRBD1; abundance: -; j_gene: TRBJ1-5; CDR3nt: TGTGCCAGCAGCCCCGGGACAGTCAATCAGCCCCAGCATTTT; CDR3aa: CASSPGTVNQPQHF
v_gene: TRBV4-1; d_gene: -; abundance: few; j_gene: TRBJ1-4; CDR3nt: TGCGCCAGCAGCCAAGAGCGGCAGGGGAGGGGTAAACTGTTTTTT; CDR3aa: CASSQERQGRGKLFF
v_gene: TRBV7-9; d_gene: -; abundance: many; j_gene: TRBJ2-2; CDR3nt: TGTGCCAGCAGCTTAGACCGACAGGTGAACACCGGGGAGCTGTTTTTT; CDR3aa: CASSLDRQVNTGELFF
v_gene: TRBV28; d_gene: -; abundance: many; j_gene: TRBJ2-7; CDR3nt: TGTGCCAGCAGTTTTGGGGGGTCCTACGAGCAGTACTTC; CDR3aa: CASSFGGSYEQYF
v_gene: TRBV7-3; d_gene: -; abundance: many; j_gene: TRBJ2-3; CDR3nt: TGTGCCAGCAGCTTAAATTGGGCTAGCGCGACAGATACGCAGTATTTT; CDR3aa: CASSLNWASATDTQYF
v_gene: TRBV10-1; d_gene: -; abundance: -; j_gene: TRBJ2-3; CDR3nt: TGCGCCAGCAGTGAGTCAGGCATATCCACAGATACGCAGTATTTT; CDR3aa: CASSESGISTDTQYF
v_gene: TRBV19; d_gene: -; abundance: -; j_gene: TRBJ1-6; CDR3nt: TGTGCCAGTAGTATAGCTGGGGGAACTTCACCCCTCCACTTT; CDR3aa: CASSIAGGTSPLHF
v_gene: TRBV29-1; d_gene: TRBD2; abundance: -; j_gene: TRBJ2-3; CDR3nt: TGCAGCGTTGGAGCGGGGGGGAACACAGATACGCAGTATTTT; CDR3aa: CSVGAGGNTDTQYF
v_gene: TRBV28; d_gene: TRBD1; abundance: many; j_gene: TRBJ1-1; CDR3nt: TGTGCCAGCAGTTTAATGCTCGGGACAGGGGGCGAGAACACTGAAGCTTTCTTT; CDR3aa: CASSLMLGTGGENTEAFF
v_gene: TRBV5-6; d_gene: -; abundance: -; j_gene: TRBJ2-3; CDR3nt: TGTGCCAGCAGTTCTCCCTTAACGCAGTATTTT; CDR3aa: CASSSPLTQYF
v_gene: TRBV2; d_gene: TRBD2; abundance: few; j_gene: TRBJ2-1; CDR3nt: TGTGCCAGCAGTGAAGACTATAGCGGGGGGCCCGCAAATGAGCAGTTCTTC; CDR3aa: CASSEDYSGGPANEQFF
v_gene: TRBV12-3/TRBV12-4; d_gene: -; abundance: -; j_gene: TRBJ2-3; CDR3nt: TGTGCCAGCAGACCCCTGACCAGAAGCACAGATACGCGGTATTTT; CDR3aa: CASRPLTRSTDTRYF
v_gene: TRBV6-1; d_gene: TRBD1; abundance: many; j_gene: TRBJ1-5; CDR3nt: TGTGCCACAACAGGGGGCGGTCAGCCCCAGCATTTT; CDR3aa: CATTGGGQPQHF
v_gene: TRBV18; d_gene: TRBD1; abundance: few; j_gene: TRBJ1-2; CDR3nt: TGTGCCAGCTCACCACTCCCGGACAGGTCGAGAGGTGGCTACACCTTC; CDR3aa: CASSPLPDRSRGGYTF
v_gene: TRBV20-1; d_gene: -; abundance: many; j_gene: TRBJ2-7; CDR3nt: TGCAGTGCTAGCTACGGGACCCCTCCTGGGCAGTACTTC; CDR3aa: CSASYGTPPGQYF
v_gene: TRBV20-1; d_gene: -; abundance: many; j_gene: TRBJ1-3; CDR3nt: TGCAGTGCCCCCGCAACAGGGAGCAACACCATATATTTT; CDR3aa: CSAPATGSNTIYF
v_gene: TRBV11-2; d_gene: -; abundance: many; j_gene: TRBJ2-5; CDR3nt: TGTGCCAGCAGCTTCGGGCGACACCAAGAGACCCAGTACTTC; CDR3aa: CASSFGRHQETQYF
v_gene: TRBV18; d_gene: TRBD1; abundance: many; j_gene: TRBJ1-1; CDR3nt: TGTGCCAGCTCAGACAGGGTCTTGGGGGCTGAAGCTTTCTTT; CDR3aa: CASSDRVLGAEAFF
v_gene: TRBV5-4; d_gene: TRBD2; abundance: -; j_gene: TRBJ2-3; CDR3nt: TGTGCCAGCAGCCCGAGAGTAGCGGGGGCCATTAGGAGAGGCACAGATACGCAGTATTTT; CDR3aa: CASSPRVAGAIRRGTDTQYF
v_gene: TRBV29-1; d_gene: TRBD2; abundance: many; j_gene: TRBJ2-7; CDR3nt: TGCAGCGCAAGGACTAGCGGGAATCACTACGAGCAGTACTTC; CDR3aa: CSARTSGNHYEQYF
v_gene: TRBV5-1; d_gene: -; abundance: -; j_gene: TRBJ2-2; CDR3nt: TGCGCCAGCAGCTACATGACAGCGAACACCGGGGAGCTGTTTTTT; CDR3aa: CASSYMTANTGELFF
v_gene: TRBV6-2/TRBV6-3; d_gene: -; abundance: -; j_gene: TRBJ1-1; CDR3nt: TGTGCCAACAGTTACTCGGGGGCAGGGGCGGGAGCTGAAGCTTTCTTT; CDR3aa: CANSYSGAGAGAEAFF
v_gene: TRBV20-1; d_gene: TRBD2; abundance: many; j_gene: TRBJ2-3; CDR3nt: TGCAGTGCTAGAGATACGGGGGGGAGGACAGATACGCAGTATTTT; CDR3aa: CSARDTGGRTDTQYF
v_gene: TRBV28; d_gene: TRBD1; abundance: many; j_gene: TRBJ2-1; CDR3nt: TGTGCCAGCAGTCCAGGACAGGGGACTCCTCGGCAGTTCTTC; CDR3aa: CASSPGQGTPRQFF
v_gene: TRBV27; d_gene: -; abundance: many; j_gene: TRBJ2-6; CDR3nt: TGTGCCAGCAGTTCTCTAAGACAGGTCCCGGGGGTCCTGACTTTC; CDR3aa: CASSSLRQVPGVLTF
v_gene: TRBV10-3; d_gene: -; abundance: few; j_gene: TRBJ2-1; CDR3nt: TGTGCCATCAGTGGGGTGACGGGGGCACTCTCCTACAATGAGCAGTTCTTC; CDR3aa: CAISGVTGALSYNEQFF
v_gene: TRBV6-2/TRBV6-3; d_gene: TRBD2; abundance: few; j_gene: TRBJ2-2; CDR3nt: TGTGCCAGCAGTTACGGGACTAGCGGGAGCGGGACCGGGGAGCTGTTTTTT; CDR3aa: CASSYGTSGSGTGELFF
v_gene: TRBV29-1; d_gene: -; abundance: few; j_gene: TRBJ1-1; CDR3nt: TGCAGCGTTAAAGGCCACAGGGCGGGGAACACTGAAGCTTTCTTT; CDR3aa: CSVKGHRAGNTEAFF
v_gene: TRBV2; d_gene: TRBD2; abundance: few; j_gene: TRBJ2-1; CDR3nt: TGTGCCAGCAGAGCTCTAGCGGGGCTATACAATGAGCAGTTCTTC; CDR3aa: CASRALAGLYNEQFF
v_gene: TRBV10-3; d_gene: TRBD1; abundance: many; j_gene: TRBJ1-5; CDR3nt: TGTGCCATCAGCGGGACAGGGGGTCATCAGCCCCAGCATTTT; CDR3aa: CAISGTGGHQPQHF
v_gene: TRBV18; d_gene: TRBD1; abundance: -; j_gene: TRBJ1-1; CDR3nt: TGTGCCAGCTCACCGGCACAGGGGGCGCGGACTGAAGCTTTCTTT; CDR3aa: CASSPAQGARTEAFF
v_gene: TRBV24-1; d_gene: -; abundance: many; j_gene: TRBJ2-1; CDR3nt: TGTGCCACCAGTGATACCGCTGACAGTTTCATCTCCTACAATGAGCAGTTCTTC; CDR3aa: CATSDTADSFISYNEQFF
v_gene: TRBV20-1; d_gene: -; abundance: many; j_gene: TRBJ2-6; CDR3nt: TGCAGTGCTACGGGGCCTGGGGCCAACGTCCTGACTTTC; CDR3aa: CSATGPGANVLTF
v_gene: TRBV27; d_gene: TRBD2; abundance: medium-sized; j_gene: TRBJ2-1; CDR3nt: TGTGCCAGTAAAACTCTAGCGGGAGTGCCCGGTGAGCAGTTCTTC; CDR3aa: CASKTLAGVPGEQFF
v_gene: TRBV14; d_gene: TRBD1; abundance: many; j_gene: TRBJ2-7; CDR3nt: TGTGCCAGCGCGCACAGGGGTTACGAGCAGTACTTC; CDR3aa: CASAHRGYEQYF
v_gene: TRBV3-1; d_gene: -; abundance: -; j_gene: TRBJ2-2; CDR3nt: TGTGCCAGCAGCCAACCGCCCGGGGAGCTGTTTTTT; CDR3aa: CASSQPPGELFF
v_gene: TRBV28; d_gene: TRBD1; abundance: -; j_gene: TRBJ1-2; CDR3nt: TGTGCCAGCAGCCTCCCCAGGGGACAGGGTTACGGCTACACCTTC; CDR3aa: CASSLPRGQGYGYTF
v_gene: TRBV7-2; d_gene: -; abundance: many; j_gene: TRBJ1-2; CDR3nt: TGTGCCAGCAGCCTCGGACGGGAGGATGGCTACACCTTC; CDR3aa: CASSLGREDGYTF
v_gene: TRBV20-1; d_gene: TRBD2; abundance: many; j_gene: TRBJ2-5; CDR3nt: TGCAGTGCTGTCTCCGGGACTATAACCCAAGAGACCCAGTACTTC; CDR3aa: CSAVSGTITQETQYF
v_gene: TRBV2; d_gene: -; abundance: many; j_gene: TRBJ1-1; CDR3nt: TGTGCCAGCTTCCCCGAACTGAACACTGAAGCTTTCTTT; CDR3aa: CASFPELNTEAFF
v_gene: TRBV7-9; d_gene: -; abundance: many; j_gene: TRBJ1-1; CDR3nt: TGTGCCAGCAGCGCCGACAGTGGTGGGGAAGCTTTCTTT; CDR3aa: CASSADSGGEAFF
v_gene: TRBV6-1; d_gene: -; abundance: many; j_gene: TRBJ2-5; CDR3nt: TGTGCCAGCAGCGGTCGGCAGACCCAGTACTTC; CDR3aa: CASSGRQTQYF
v_gene: TRBV10-1; d_gene: TRBD2; abundance: many; j_gene: TRBJ2-5; CDR3nt: TGCGCCAGCAGTGAGTCGGATCTAGCGGGGGGCCAGACCCAGTACTTC; CDR3aa: CASSESDLAGGQTQYF
v_gene: TRBV29-1; d_gene: -; abundance: few; j_gene: TRBJ2-7; CDR3nt: TGCAGCGTTGATATGGGGATCGACGAGCAGTACTTC; CDR3aa: CSVDMGIDEQYF
v_gene: TRBV29-1; d_gene: -; abundance: few; j_gene: TRBJ1-2; CDR3nt: TGCAGCGTCTACTCTTCAGAGAACACCTATGGCTACACCTTC; CDR3aa: CSVYSSENTYGYTF
v_gene: TRBV28; d_gene: TRBD1; abundance: many; j_gene: TRBJ1-1; CDR3nt: TGTGCCAGCAGCCAGGAGGGGACAGGGAGGGCTTTCTTT; CDR3aa: CASSQEGTGRAFF
v_gene: TRBV30; d_gene: TRBD1; abundance: -; j_gene: TRBJ2-7; CDR3nt: TGTGCCTGGAGTACCGGACAGGGGCTCCAGCAGTACTTC; CDR3aa: CAWSTGQGLQQYF
v_gene: TRBV12-3/TRBV12-4; d_gene: -; abundance: -; j_gene: TRBJ1-2; CDR3nt: TGTGCCAGCACCCTTTGGGGAACCCCCTTCTATGGCTACACCTTC; CDR3aa: CASTLWGTPFYGYTF
v_gene: TRBV29-1; d_gene: -; abundance: -; j_gene: TRBJ1-2; CDR3nt: TGCAGCGTTGAACTGGGGAAGGCCTATGGCTACACCTTC; CDR3aa: CSVELGKAYGYTF